This record covers a single T cell receptor beta chain. The data were taken from a study of blood T cell repertoires in COVID-19. Looking at the study overall: Samples taken during acute and convalescent COVID-19 were collected in the United States, Italy and Spain.

In the original processing: Reference gene primer amplification in the assay estimated nucleated cell counts. Assay: immunoSEQ multiplex PCR; the TCRdb copy retains only in-frame clones and omits some. The V and J calls and clone size come from that table; D and trimming were worked out from the DNA. The sample carries some 380,000 clones, around 90% recorded once. From germline, CDR1 is SGHRS and CDR2 YFSETQ. V was clipped by 4 bases and J by 7 bases; unmatched bases: 6. There are 14 residues in the CDR3. Enrollees, about 18 to 90 years old, lived in 24 US areas. The sequenced material came from PBMCs or T cells enriched from blood (not recorded which). V and J are TRBV5-1 and TRBJ1-4; TRBD1 matches 8 bases. The receptor was derived from a woman in her thirties or forties with acute COVID-19. CDR3 coding DNA: TGCGCCAGCAGCCAAACAGGGGGGGCTGAAAAACTGTTTTTT. Residues: CASSQTGGAEKLFF. The full variable domain, in which reference TRBV5-1 and TRBJ1-4 provide the parts outside the CDR3, is KAGVTQTPRYLIKTRGQQVTLSCSPISGHRSVSWYQQTPGQGLQFLFEYFSETQRNKGNFPGRFSGRQFSNSRSEMNVSTLELGDSALYLCASSQTGGAEKLFFGSGTQLSVL.